The present T cell receptor beta chain was sequenced within a study of T cells in Graves' hyperthyroidism and ophthalmopathy. PBMCs came from more than 9.5 ml fresh peripheral blood. Overall study results and limits: Blood held most thyroid clonotypes expanded above 0.001 frequency.

Trimming took 3 bases from V and 5 from J, leaving 13 bases between them. This CDR3 comprises 15 residues. Germline V gene sequence: CDR1 SNHLY, CDR2 FYNNEI. There are many counts of this clonotype. The antigen remains undetermined. Amplified regions were TCR beta CDR3 sequences from RNA transcripts. Carried out on the TCR CDR3, a first-round RT-PCR used the HTBI primer set. TCRdb re-derived calls from the multiplex PCR reads in MiXCR, one entry per CDR3 protein. The sample has 250,000 or so distinct CDR3 sequences, around 15% seen once. The clonotype comes from a woman in her forties or fifties with Graves' hyperthyroidism that later progressed to Graves' ophthalmopathy. The rearrangement uses TRBV2 and TRBJ2-2; D perhaps matches TRBD1 (6 bases). Sequences were obtained from blood. Written as DNA, the CDR3 is TGTGCCAGCAGTGAGGAACAGGGTGGGACCGGGGAGCTGTTTTTT. Translating it yields CASSEEQGGTGELFF.